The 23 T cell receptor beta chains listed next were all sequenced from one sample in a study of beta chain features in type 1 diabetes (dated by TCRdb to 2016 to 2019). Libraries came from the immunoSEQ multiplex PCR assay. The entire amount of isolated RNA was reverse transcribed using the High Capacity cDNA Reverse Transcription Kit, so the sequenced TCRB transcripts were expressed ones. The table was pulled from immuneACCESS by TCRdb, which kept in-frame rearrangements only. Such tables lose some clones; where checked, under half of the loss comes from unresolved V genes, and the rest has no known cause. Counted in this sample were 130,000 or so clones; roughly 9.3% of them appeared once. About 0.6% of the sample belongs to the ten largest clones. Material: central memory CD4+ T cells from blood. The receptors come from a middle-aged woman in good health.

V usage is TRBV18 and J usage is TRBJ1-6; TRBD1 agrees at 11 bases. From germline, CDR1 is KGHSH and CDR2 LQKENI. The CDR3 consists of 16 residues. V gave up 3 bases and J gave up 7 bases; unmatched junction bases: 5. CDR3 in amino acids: CASSPSDRGLNSPLHF. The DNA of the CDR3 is TGTGCCAGCTCACCCTCGGACAGGGGGCTGAATTCACCCCTCCACTTT.

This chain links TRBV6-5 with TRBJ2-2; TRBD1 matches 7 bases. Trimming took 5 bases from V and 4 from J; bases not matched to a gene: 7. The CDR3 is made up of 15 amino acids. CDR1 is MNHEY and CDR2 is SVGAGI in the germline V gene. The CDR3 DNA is TGTGCCAGCAGTGGCCAACAGGGGAGCACCGGGGAGCTGTTTTTT. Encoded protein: CASSGQQGSTGELFF.

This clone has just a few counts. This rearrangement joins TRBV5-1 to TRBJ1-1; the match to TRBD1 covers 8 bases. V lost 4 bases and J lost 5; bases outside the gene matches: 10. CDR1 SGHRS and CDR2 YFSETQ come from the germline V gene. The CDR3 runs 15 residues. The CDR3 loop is CASSTDPQGGTEAFF. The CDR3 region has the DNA TGCGCCAGCAGCACCGACCCACAGGGGGGAACTGAAGCTTTCTTT.

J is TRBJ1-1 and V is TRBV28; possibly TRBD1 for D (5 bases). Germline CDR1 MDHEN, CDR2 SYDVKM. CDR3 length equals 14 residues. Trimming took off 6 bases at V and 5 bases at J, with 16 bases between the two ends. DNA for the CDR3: TGTGCCAGCAGACTCGTATCGGGGGGGACTGAAGCTTTCTTT. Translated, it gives CASRLVSGGTEAFF.

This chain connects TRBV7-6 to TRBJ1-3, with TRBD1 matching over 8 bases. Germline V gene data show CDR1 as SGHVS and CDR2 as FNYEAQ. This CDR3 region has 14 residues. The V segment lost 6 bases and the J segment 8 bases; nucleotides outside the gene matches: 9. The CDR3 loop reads CASRQQGVLDTIYF. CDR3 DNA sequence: TGTGCCAGCAGACAACAGGGGGTTCTGGACACCATATATTTT.

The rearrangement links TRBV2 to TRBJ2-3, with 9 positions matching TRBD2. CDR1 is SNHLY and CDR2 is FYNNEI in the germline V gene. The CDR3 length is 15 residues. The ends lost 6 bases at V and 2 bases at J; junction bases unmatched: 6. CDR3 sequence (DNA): TGTGCCAGCAGGTTAGCGGGGGCCCTCACAGATACGCAGTATTTT. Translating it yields CASRLAGALTDTQYF.

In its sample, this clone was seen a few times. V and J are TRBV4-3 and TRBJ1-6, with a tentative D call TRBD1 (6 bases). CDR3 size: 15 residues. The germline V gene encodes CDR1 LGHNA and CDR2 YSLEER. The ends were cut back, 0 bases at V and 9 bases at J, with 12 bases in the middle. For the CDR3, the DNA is TGCGCCAGCAGCCAAGAAGGGGGGGTACGTTCACCCCTCCACTTT. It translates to CASSQEGGVRSPLHF.

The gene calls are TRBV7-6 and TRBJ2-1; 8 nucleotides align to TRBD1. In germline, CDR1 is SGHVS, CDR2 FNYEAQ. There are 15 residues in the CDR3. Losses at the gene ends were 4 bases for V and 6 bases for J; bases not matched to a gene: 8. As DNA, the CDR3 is TGTGCCAGCAGCTCCCGTCCGGGACAGGTCAATGAGCAGTTCTTC. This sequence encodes CASSSRPGQVNEQFF.

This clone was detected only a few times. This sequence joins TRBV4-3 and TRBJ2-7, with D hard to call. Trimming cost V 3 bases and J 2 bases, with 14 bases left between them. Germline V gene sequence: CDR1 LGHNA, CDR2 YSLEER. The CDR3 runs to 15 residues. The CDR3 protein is CASSHRADDAYEQYF. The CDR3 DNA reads TGCGCCAGCAGCCATAGAGCCGATGATGCCTACGAGCAGTACTTC.

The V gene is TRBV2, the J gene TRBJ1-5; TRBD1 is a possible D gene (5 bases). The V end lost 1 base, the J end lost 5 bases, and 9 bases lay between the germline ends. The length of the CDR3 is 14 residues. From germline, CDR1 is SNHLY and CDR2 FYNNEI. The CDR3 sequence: CASSEDRTYQPQHF. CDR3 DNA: TGTGCCAGCAGTGAAGATAGGACATATCAGCCCCAGCATTTT.

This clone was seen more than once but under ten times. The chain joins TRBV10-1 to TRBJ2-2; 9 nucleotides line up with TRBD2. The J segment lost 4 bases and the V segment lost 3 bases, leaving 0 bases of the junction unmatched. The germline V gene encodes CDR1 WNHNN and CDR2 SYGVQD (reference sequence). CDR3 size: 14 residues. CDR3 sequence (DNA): TGCGCCAGCAGTGAAGCGGGGGGCACCGGGGAGCTGTTTTTT. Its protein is CASSEAGGTGELFF.

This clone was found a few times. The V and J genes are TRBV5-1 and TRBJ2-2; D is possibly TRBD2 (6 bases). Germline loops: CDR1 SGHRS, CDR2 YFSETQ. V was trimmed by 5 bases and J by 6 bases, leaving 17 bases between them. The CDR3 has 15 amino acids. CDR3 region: CASRLLASDAGELFF. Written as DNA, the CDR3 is TGCGCCAGCAGACTCCTAGCGTCTGATGCCGGGGAGCTGTTTTTT.

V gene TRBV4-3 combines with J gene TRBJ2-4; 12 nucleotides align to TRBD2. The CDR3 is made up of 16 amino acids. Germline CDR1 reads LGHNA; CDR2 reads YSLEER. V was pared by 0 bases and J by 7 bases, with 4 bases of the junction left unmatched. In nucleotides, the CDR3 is TGCGCCAGCAGCCAAGAGGCTAGCGGGGGGGCGAACATTCAGTACTTC. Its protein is CASSQEASGGANIQYF.

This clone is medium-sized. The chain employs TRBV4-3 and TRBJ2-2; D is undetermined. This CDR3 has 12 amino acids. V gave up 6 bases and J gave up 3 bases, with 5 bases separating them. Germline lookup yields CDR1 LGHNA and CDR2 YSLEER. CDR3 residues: CASRAYTGELFF. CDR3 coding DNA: TGCGCCAGCAGGGCATACACCGGGGAGCTGTTTTTT.

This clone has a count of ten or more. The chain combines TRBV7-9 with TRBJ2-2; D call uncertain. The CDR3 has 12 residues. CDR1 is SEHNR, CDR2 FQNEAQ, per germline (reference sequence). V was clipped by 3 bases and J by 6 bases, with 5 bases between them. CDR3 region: CASSFQAGELFF. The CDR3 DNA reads TGTGCCAGCAGCTTCCAGGCCGGGGAGCTGTTTTTT. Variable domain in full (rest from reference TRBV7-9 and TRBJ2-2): DTGVSQNPRHKITKRGQNVTFRCDPISEHNRLYWYRQTLGQGPEFLTYFQNEAQLEKSRLLSDRFSAERPKGSFSTLEIQRTEQGDSAMYLCASSFQAGELFFGEGSRLTVL.

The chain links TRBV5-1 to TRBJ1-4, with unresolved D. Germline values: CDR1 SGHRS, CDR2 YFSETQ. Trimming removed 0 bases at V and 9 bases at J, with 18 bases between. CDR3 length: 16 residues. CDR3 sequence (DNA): TGCGCCAGCAGCTTGGGCGACAATTCCTCCGGCAAAAAACTGTTTTTT. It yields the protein CASSLGDNSSGKKLFF.

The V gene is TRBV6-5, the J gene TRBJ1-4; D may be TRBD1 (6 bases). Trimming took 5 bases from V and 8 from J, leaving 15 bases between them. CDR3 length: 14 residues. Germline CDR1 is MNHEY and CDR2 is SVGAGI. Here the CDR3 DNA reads TGTGCCAGCAGTCCAGATCCGAGGGGGGAAAAACTGTTTTTT. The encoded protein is CASSPDPRGEKLFF.

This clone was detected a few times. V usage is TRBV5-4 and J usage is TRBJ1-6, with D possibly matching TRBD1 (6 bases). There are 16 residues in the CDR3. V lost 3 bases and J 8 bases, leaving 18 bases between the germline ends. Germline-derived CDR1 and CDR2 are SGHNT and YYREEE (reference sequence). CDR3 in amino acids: CASSSGTRARDSPLHF. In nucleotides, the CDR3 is TGTGCCAGCAGCTCCGGGACACGGGCTCGGGATTCACCCCTCCACTTT.

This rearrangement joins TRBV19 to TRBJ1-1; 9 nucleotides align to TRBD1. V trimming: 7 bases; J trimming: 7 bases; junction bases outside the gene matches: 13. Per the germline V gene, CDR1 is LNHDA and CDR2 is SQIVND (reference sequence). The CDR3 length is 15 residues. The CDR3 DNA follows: TGTGCCAGTACCCCAGTCTGGACAGGGGCTTTTGAAGCTTTCTTT. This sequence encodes CASTPVWTGAFEAFF.

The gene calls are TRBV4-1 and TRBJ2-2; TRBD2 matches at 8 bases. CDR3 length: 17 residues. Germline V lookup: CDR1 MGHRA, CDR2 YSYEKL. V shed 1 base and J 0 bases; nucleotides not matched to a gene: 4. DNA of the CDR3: TGCGCCAGCAGCCAAGGACGGGGGGGGCCGAACACCGGGGAGCTGTTTTTT. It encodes CASSQGRGGPNTGELFF.

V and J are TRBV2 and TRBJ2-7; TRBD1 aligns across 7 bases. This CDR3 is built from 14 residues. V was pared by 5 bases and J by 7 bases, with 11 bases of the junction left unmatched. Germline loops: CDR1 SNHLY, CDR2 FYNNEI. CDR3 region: CASSWDSGSREQYF. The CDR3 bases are TGTGCCAGCAGTTGGGACAGTGGGAGTAGGGAGCAGTACTTC. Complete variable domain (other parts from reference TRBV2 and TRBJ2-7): EPEVTQTPSHQVTQMGQEVILRCVPISNHLYFYWYRQILGQKVEFLVSFYNNEISEKSEIFDDQFSVERPDGSNFTLKIRSTKLEDSAMYFCASSWDSGSREQYFGPGTRLTVT.

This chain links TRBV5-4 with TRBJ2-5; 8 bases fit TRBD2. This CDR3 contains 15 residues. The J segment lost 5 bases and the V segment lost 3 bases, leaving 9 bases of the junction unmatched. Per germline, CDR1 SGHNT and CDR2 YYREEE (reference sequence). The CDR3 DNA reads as TGTGCCAGCAGCTCACCGGGGGGGCCTAGTGAGACCCAGTACTTC. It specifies CASSSPGGPSETQYF.

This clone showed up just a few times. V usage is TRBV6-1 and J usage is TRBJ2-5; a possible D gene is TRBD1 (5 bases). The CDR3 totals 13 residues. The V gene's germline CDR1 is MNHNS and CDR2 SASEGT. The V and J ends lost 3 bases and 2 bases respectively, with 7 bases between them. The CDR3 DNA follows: TGTGCCAGCAGTGAGCAGGGACAAGAGACCCAGTACTTC. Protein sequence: CASSEQGQETQYF.